The sequence of this TCR beta chain was determined in a study of cytomegalovirus exposure and HLA in healthy donors. The CDR3 is 12 amino acids. Germline CDR1 and CDR2: SGHTA and FQGTGA. V was pared by 5 bases and J by 9 bases, with 11 bases between. This table comes from immunoSEQ multiplex PCR, and its TCRdb copy is limited to in-frame clones, with some not included. The repertoire holds about 160,000 clones, with about 96% as singletons. Study-level results: Confirmation was obtained in vitro that a few CMV-associated chains are specific for CMV antigens.

About this clone: Its target is not known.

The sequencing input was PBMCs. The chain employs TRBV7-3 and TRBJ2-1, with D possibly matching TRBD2 (5 bases). The origin of this receptor is a woman aged 18 to 35 in good health and CMV-seronegative. The CDR3 spells CASSTNRGEQFF. CDR3 in DNA: TGTGCCAGCAGCACTAATCGGGGTGAGCAGTTCTTC.